This T cell receptor beta chain was sequenced for a study of shared clonotypes between healthy human individuals. Study in general: Donors were a couple of women and a few men aged 18 to 49.

Germline lookup yields CDR1 SGHKS and CDR2 YYEKEE (reference sequence). This CDR3 contains 14 residues. With 2 bases removed from V and 1 base from J, the gap between germline ends came to 10 bases. The donors were adults (healthy and HIV-negative) with no recent acute infections or vaccinations. Sorted-subset replicate PCRs used approximately 180 ng of genomic DNA. This amount corresponded to 33,000 or so T cell genomes. The repertoire was sequenced with immunoSEQ multiplex PCR; TCRdb's copy has only in-frame clones and lacks some. There are about 710,000 clones in the sample; about three quarters occur only once, and 1.5% to 2% lies in the top ten.

This receptor was identified in a woman younger than 45 in good health. The J gene is TRBJ2-7, the V gene TRBV5-5; possible D gene TRBD1, 7 bases. The sample was memory CD4+ T cells sorted from blood. The subset denotes: CD45RA-negative fraction. This CDR3 is CASSLAGGSYEQYF. The DNA of the CDR3 is TGTGCCAGCAGCTTAGCAGGGGGGTCCTACGAGCAGTACTTC.